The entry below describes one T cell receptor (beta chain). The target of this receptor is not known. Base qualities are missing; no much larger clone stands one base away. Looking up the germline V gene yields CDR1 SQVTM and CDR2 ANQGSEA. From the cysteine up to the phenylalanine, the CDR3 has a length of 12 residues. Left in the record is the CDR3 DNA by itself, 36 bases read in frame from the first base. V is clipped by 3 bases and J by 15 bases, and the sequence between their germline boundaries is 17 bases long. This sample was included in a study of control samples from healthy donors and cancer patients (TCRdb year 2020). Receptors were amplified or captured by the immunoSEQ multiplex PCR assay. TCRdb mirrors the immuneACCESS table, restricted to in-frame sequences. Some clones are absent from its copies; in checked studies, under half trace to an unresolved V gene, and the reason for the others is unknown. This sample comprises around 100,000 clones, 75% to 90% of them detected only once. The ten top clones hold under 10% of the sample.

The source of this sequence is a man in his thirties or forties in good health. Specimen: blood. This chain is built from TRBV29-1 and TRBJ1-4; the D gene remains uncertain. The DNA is TGCAGCGTTGAGGTGGAAAGTCGTTGGGTGTTTTTT. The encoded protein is CSVEVESRWVFF.